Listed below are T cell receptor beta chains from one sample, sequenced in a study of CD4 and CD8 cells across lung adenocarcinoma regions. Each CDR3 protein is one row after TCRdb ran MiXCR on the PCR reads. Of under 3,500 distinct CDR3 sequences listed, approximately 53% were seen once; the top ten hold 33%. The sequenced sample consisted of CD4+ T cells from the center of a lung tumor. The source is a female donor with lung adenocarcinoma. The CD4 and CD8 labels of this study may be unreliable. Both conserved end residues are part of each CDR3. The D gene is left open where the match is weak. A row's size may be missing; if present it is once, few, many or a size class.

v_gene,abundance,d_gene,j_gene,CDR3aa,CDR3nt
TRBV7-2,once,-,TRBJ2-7,CASSFSNYEQYF,TGTGCCAGCAGCTTTTCGAACTACGAGCAGTACTTC
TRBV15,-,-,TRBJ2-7,CATSEEGNSYEQYF,TGTGCCACCAGCGAGGAGGGAAATTCCTACGAGCAGTACTTC
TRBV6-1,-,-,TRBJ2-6,CASRQGGSGSNEQSF,TGTGCCAGCAGACAGGGAGGCTCTGGGTCCAACGAGCAGTCTTTC
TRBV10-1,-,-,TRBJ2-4,CASGLEGTNTQYF,TGCGCCTCCGGGCTAGAAGGTACAAACACTCAGTACTTC
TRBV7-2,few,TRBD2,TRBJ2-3,CASSAGLVTDTQYF,TGTGCCAGCAGCGCGGGACTAGTCACAGATACGCAGTATTTT
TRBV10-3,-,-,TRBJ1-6,CANSPSGIYSPLHF,TGTGCCAACTCCCCTTCGGGGATATACTCACCCCTCCACTTT
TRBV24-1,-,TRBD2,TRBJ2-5,CATSAGGADPDTQYF,TGTGCCACGAGTGCGGGAGGAGCGGACCCAGATACCCAGTACTTC
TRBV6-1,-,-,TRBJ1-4,CASSVTTGTNEKLFF,TGTGCCAGCAGTGTAACGACGGGTACTAATGAAAAACTGTTTTTT
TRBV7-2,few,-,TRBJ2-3,CASSLDSGGTDTQYF,TGTGCCAGCAGCTTAGACAGCGGAGGCACAGATACGCAGTATTTT
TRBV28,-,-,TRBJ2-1,CASSKRSRIEQFF,TGTGCCAGCTCAAAAAGGAGTAGGATAGAGCAGTTCTTC
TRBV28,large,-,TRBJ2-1,CASSQWGNSYNEQFF,TGTGCCAGCAGTCAATGGGGCAATTCCTACAATGAGCAGTTCTTC
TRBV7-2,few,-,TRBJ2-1,CASSLPGDFYNEQFF,TGTGCCAGCAGCTTACCGGGGGATTTCTACAATGAGCAGTTCTTC
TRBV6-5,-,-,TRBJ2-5,CASSYSILSRAPFTPVIYNEQYF,TGTGCCAGCAGTTACTCGATTTTGTCGAGGGCACCATTCACCCCTGTGATCTACAATGAGCAGTACTTC
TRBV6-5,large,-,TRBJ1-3,CASSRGSGNTIYF,TGTGCCAGCAGCCGAGGCTCTGGAAACACCATATATTTT
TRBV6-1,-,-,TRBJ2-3,CASSEWGGNTGKQYF,TGTGCCAGCAGTGAATGGGGAGGGAACACAGGGAAGCAGTATTTT
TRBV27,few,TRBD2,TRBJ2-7,CASTQTGLAGKSYEQYF,TGTGCCAGCACCCAAACTGGACTAGCGGGGAAAAGTTACGAGCAGTACTTC
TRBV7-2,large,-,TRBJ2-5,CASSLASYGETQYF,TGTGCCAGCAGCTTAGCGAGCTACGGAGAGACCCAGTACTTC
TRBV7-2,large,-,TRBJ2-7,CASSFFRTDSYEQYF,TGTGCCAGCAGCTTCTTCCGGACAGACTCCTACGAGCAGTACTTC
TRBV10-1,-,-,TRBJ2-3,CASGLGGKDTQYF,TGCGCCTCGGGGCTGGGAGGTAAAGATACTCAGTATTTT
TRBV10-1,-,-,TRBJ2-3,CASGLGGTDTQYF,TGCGCCTCGGGGCTGGGAGGCACAGATACTCAGTATTTC
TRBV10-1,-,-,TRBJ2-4,CASGLGAKNMQYF,TGCGCCTCGGGGCTGGGAGCCAAAAACATGCAGTACTTC
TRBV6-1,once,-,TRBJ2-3,CASVVGVPDTQYF,TGTGCCAGCGTAGTGGGAGTCCCTGATACGCAGTATTTT
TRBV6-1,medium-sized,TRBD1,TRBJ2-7,CASTPWTGAYEQYF,TGTGCCAGCACGCCCTGGACAGGGGCCTACGAGCAGTACTTC
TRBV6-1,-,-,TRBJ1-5,CASSPSGNQPQHF,TGTGCCAGCAGCCCCTCGGGCAATCAGCCCCAGCATTTT
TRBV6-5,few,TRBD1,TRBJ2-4,CASSFRGRWDIQYF,TGTGCCAGCAGTTTCAGGGGGCGTTGGGACATTCAGTACTTC
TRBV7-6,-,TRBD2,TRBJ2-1,CASSLGPLAGIEEQFF,TGTGCCAGCAGCTTAGGTCCACTAGCGGGCATAGAGGAGCAGTTCTTC
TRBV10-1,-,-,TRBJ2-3,CATELGGTETQYF,TGCGCCACCGAACTAGGAGGTACAGAGACCCAGTATTTT
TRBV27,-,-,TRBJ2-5,CAGIGAGDQDTQYF,TGTGCGGGGATCGGGGCAGGGGACCAAGACACCCAGTACTTC
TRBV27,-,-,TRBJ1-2,CASSPYLGFLGGYTF,TGTGCCAGCAGTCCCTACTTGGGTTTCCTGGGTGGCTACACCTTC
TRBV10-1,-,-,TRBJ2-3,CATGVEGKDTQYF,TGCGCCACCGGGGTAGAAGGTAAAGATACCCAGTATTTC
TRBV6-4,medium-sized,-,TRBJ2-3,CASSLSSTDTQYF,TGTGCCAGCAGTCTATCTAGCACAGATACGCAGTATTTT
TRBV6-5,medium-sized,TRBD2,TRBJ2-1,CASSPGWGGNEQFF,TGTGCCAGCAGTCCCGGTTGGGGGGGCAATGAGCAGTTCTTC
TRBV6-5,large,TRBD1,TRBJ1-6,CASSYTTGDDSPLHF,TGTGCCAGCAGTTACACGACAGGGGACGATTCACCCCTCCACTTT
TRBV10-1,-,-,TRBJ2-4,CASGLEAKNIQYF,TGCGCCTCGGGACTGGAAGCTAAAAACATTCAGTACTTC
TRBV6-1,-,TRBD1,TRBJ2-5,CASSEARDSLWETQYF,TGTGCCAGCAGTGAAGCAAGGGACAGTCTCTGGGAGACCCAGTACTTC
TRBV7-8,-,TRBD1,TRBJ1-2,CASSPGVRTGGYGYTF,TGTGCCAGCAGCCCAGGAGTTAGGACAGGGGGCTATGGCTACACCTTC